The T cell receptor (beta chain) under discussion was sequenced for a study of read filtering for tumor transcriptome and immune sequencing. This library used approximately 390 ng RNA and molecular barcoded adaptors spanning alpha/delta and beta/gamma chains. In TCRdb, the reads were re-called with MiXCR into one record per CDR3 protein. The data hold fewer than 100,000 distinct CDR3 sequences, with 12% observed a single time. Germline values: CDR1 SNHLY, CDR2 FYNNEI. Trimming stripped 6 bases from V and 1 base from J, with 10 bases between. This CDR3 is built from 13 residues. Bone marrow was sampled from every patient at the time of active disease. This clonotype has a count of ten or more.

The specimen sequenced was a population of CD138-negative cells sorted from bone marrow. The sequence came from a donor aged 40 or older with multiple myeloma. The J gene is TRBJ2-7, the V gene TRBV2, with D uncertain. CDR3 residues: CASRTDASYEQYF. For the CDR3, the DNA is TGTGCCAGCAGGACGGACGCATCCTACGAGCAGTACTTC.